The present entry profiles one T cell receptor (beta chain) with its context. The data were obtained in a study of blood T cell repertoires in COVID-19. Whole-study context: PBMCs, B-cell-depleted T cells, or T cells were the source of the cDNA or gDNA that made up the material.

The V gene lost 3 bases and the J gene lost 8 bases, with 22 bases spanning the gap. The CDR3 runs 17 residues. CDR1 and CDR2 (germline): MDHEN, SYDVKM. Only in-frame clones appear in the TCRdb table, and some are missing; sequencing was by immunoSEQ multiplex PCR. The table records more than 100,000 clones, 87% of them present only once. This sequence was found in a woman in her 70s with acute or convalescent COVID-19. Sequenced: peripheral blood. The V and J genes are TRBV28 and TRBJ1-4; TRBD1 is a possible D gene (6 bases). The CDR3 protein is CASSFWGLGSSGEKLFF. The CDR3 coding sequence is TGTGCCAGCAGTTTTTGGGGGCTAGGGTCATCTGGGGAAAAACTGTTTTTT.